This T cell receptor beta chain was found in a study of PD-1 blockade in classical Hodgkin lymphoma. Findings of the study overall: Lower baseline TCR diversity marked trial partial responders and progressors.

On this clone: Its matching antigen is unknown.

CDR1 PRHDT and CDR2 FYEKMQ come from the germline V gene (reference sequence). The CDR3 is 19 residues long. The V gene end was trimmed by 5 bases and the J gene end by 5 bases; junction bases not matched to a gene: 11. Measured with immunoSEQ multiplex PCR; TCRdb has only the in-frame clones, and not every one. The table records about 28,000 clones, around 78% of them present only once. There was relapse after autologous stem cell transplantation in every patient, and there was variation in brentuximab vedotin exposure. This chain connects TRBV13 to TRBJ2-2; 16 bases align to TRBD2. Specimen: peripheral blood mononuclear cells (PBMCs), collected before the second cycle of nivolumab. This receptor was obtained from a human donor with classical Hodgkin lymphoma. CDR3 DNA: TGTGCCAGCAGCCCGGGACTAGCGGGAGGGCGGAGAAGGACCGGGGAGCTGTTTTTT. Protein: CASSPGLAGGRRRTGELFF.